Presented here are 8 T cell receptor beta chains from one specimen sequenced in a study of CD8+ T cells in alopecia areata (dated by TCRdb to the late 2010s). The sample's time point label is to be understood as: four to five weeks on oral tofacitinib. The treatment or condition label, as the study defines it: oral pan-JAK inhibitor, 5-10 mg twice daily. Receptors were amplified or captured by the immunoSEQ multiplex PCR assay. RNA was extracted from all samples and reverse transcribed into cDNA, which served as template for TCR sequencing. This is the immuneACCESS table as TCRdb keeps it, with only in-frame sequences that have V and J called. A part of the clones is gone; compared with another copy, unresolved V genes explain less than half, and the rest is unexplained. Counted in this sample were some 200,000 clones; 50% to 60% of them appeared once. Clones ranked in the top ten supply less than 4% of the sample.

The sample consisted of CD4+ T cells sorted from blood, taken at week 4, from a patient treated with tofacitinib. The source is a human donor with alopecia areata.

V usage is TRBV29-1 and J usage is TRBJ1-2; D is perhaps TRBD1 (5 bases). V lost 2 bases, J lost 4 bases, and 8 bases lay in between. Germline assignment: CDR1 SQVTM and CDR2 ANQGSEA. This CDR3 is built from 12 residues. In nucleotides, the CDR3 is TGCAGCGTTGAAAAAAGGGGCTATGGCTACACCTTC. This encodes CSVEKRGYGYTF.

The genes are TRBV29-1 and TRBJ2-7; 11 nucleotides agree with TRBD1. The V gene's germline CDR1 is SQVTM and CDR2 ANQGSEA. Trimming cost V 4 bases and J 1 base; bases outside gene matches: 3. The CDR3 consists of 14 residues. The CDR3 sequence: CSVGTGGGSYEQYF. CDR3 sequence (DNA): TGCAGCGTTGGGACAGGGGGCGGGTCCTACGAGCAGTACTTC.

To note about this clone: A junction end diverges from the germline sequence, so it may reflect a read error. V usage is TRBV7-9 and J usage is TRBJ2-7; the D gene is possibly TRBD2 (5 bases). Germline values: CDR1 SEHNR, CDR2 FQNEAQ (reference sequence). The CDR3 sequence is 17 residues long. CDR3 loop: CASSSRGLPPFSYGQYF. CDR3 DNA: TGTGCCAGCAGCTCCCGAGGACTGCCGCCGTTCTCCTACGGGCAGTACTTC.

This clone was observed a few times. V usage is TRBV9 and J usage is TRBJ2-6; D not certain. V lost 3 bases, J lost 0 bases, and 4 bases lay in between. The CDR3 extends over 14 amino acids. Germline values: CDR1 SGDLS, CDR2 YYNGEE. The CDR3, as DNA: TGTGCCAGCAGCGGAGTCTCTGGGGCCAACGTCCTGACTTTC. Its translation is CASSGVSGANVLTF.

V gene TRBV5-6 combines with J gene TRBJ2-2, with D unclear. V was shortened by 3 bases and J by 6 bases, with 9 bases between the two germline ends. Germline-derived CDR1 and CDR2 are SGHDT and YYEEEE. The CDR3 has 13 amino acids. The DNA of the CDR3 is TGTGCCAGCAGCTCAAGAAACTCCGGGGAGCTGTTTTTT. Residues: CASSSRNSGELFF.

This chain uses TRBV10-3 with TRBJ1-1; a possible D gene is TRBD1 (5 bases). CDR1 is ENHRY and CDR2 is SYGVKD in the germline V gene. This CDR3 has 14 residues. Trimming took off 4 bases at V and 3 bases at J, with 12 bases between the two ends. CDR3 loop: CAISGPGGDTEAFF. The CDR3 nucleotides read TGTGCCATCAGTGGGCCCGGGGGGGACACTGAAGCTTTCTTT.

The CDR3 DNA follows: TGTGCCAGCTTACGGGACCCAAGCGAGGAGACCCAGTACTTC. This codes for CASLRDPSEETQYF. The chain joins TRBV7-2 to TRBJ2-5, with D possibly being TRBD1 or TRBD2 (5 bases each). This CDR3 spans 14 amino acids. Trimming cost V 8 bases and J 5 bases, with 18 bases left between them. Germline loops: CDR1 SGHTA, CDR2 FQGNSA. Combining the CDR3 with reference TRBV7-2 and TRBJ2-5 gives the whole variable domain GAGVSQSPSNKVTEKGKDVELRCDPISGHTALYWYRQSLGQGLEFLIYFQGNSAPDKSGLPSDRFSAERTGGSVSTLTIQRTQQEDSAVYLCASLRDPSEETQYFGPGTRLLVL.

The chain couples TRBV5-1 to TRBJ2-7; possibly TRBD1 or TRBD2 for D (6 bases each). This CDR3 region has 15 residues. CDR1 is SGHRS, CDR2 YFSETQ, per germline. V lost 4 bases, J lost 3 bases, and 17 bases lay in between. Here the CDR3 DNA reads TGCGCCAGCAGCCGGGGGCAGGGTAGAGACTACGAGCAGTACTTC. Its translation is CASSRGQGRDYEQYF.